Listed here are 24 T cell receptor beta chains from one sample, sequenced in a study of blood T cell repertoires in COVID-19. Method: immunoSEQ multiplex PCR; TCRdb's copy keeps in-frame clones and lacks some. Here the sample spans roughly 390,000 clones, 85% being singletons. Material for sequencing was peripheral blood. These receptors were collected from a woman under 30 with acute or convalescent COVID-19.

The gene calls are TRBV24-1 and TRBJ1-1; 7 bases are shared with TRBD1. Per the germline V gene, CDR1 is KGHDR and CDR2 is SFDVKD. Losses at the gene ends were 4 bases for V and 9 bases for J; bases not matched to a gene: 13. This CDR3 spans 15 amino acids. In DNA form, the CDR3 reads TGTGCCACCAGTGAGCCAGGGGACGGGGGACAGAAAGCTTTCTTT. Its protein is CATSEPGDGGQKAFF.

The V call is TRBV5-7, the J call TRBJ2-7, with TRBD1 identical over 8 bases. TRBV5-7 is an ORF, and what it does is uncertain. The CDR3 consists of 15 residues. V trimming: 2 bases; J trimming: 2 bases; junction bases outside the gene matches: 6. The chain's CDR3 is CASSFAGQAPYEQYF. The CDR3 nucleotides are TGTGCCAGCAGCTTCGCGGGACAGGCTCCCTACGAGCAGTACTTC.

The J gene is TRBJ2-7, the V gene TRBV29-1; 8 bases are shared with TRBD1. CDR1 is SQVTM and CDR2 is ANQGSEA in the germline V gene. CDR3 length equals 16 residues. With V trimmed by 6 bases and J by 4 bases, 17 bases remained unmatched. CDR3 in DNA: TGCAGCGTCGACTTCCCGACCGACAGGGGTCCTTACGAGCAGTACTTC. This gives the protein CSVDFPTDRGPYEQYF.

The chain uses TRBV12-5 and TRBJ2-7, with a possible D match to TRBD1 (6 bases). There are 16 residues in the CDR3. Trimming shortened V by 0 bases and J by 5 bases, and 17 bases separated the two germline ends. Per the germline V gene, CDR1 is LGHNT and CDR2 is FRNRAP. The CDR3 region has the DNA TGTGCTAGTGGTTTGGTTCTCCAGGGGCCCCCGGACGAGCAGTACTTC. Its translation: CASGLVLQGPPDEQYF.

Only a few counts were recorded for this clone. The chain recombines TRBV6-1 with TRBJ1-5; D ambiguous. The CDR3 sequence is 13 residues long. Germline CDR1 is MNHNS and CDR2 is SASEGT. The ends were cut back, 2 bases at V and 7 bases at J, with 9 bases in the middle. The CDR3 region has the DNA TGTGCCAGCAGTGAATTCCCGGGACAGCCCCAGCATTTT. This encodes CASSEFPGQPQHF.

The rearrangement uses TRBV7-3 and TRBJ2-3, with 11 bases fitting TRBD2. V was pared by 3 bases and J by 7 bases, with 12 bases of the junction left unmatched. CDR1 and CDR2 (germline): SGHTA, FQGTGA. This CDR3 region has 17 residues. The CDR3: CASSFTSLAGGLNTQYF. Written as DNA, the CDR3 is TGTGCCAGCAGCTTCACCTCCTTAGCGGGGGGGCTAAATACGCAGTATTTT.

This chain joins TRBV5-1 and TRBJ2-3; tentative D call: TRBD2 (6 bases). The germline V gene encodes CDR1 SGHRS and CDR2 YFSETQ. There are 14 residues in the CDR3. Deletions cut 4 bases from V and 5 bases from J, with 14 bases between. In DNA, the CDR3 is TGCGCCAGCAGCGTTAAGGACTACCAAGATACGCAGTATTTT. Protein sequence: CASSVKDYQDTQYF.

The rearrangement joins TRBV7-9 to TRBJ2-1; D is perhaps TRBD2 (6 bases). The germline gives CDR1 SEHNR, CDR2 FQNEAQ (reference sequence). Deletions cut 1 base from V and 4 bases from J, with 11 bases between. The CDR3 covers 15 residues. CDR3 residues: CASSLGLATYNEQFF. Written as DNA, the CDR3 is TGTGCCAGCAGCTTAGGCCTAGCGACTTACAATGAGCAGTTCTTC.

CDR3 protein: CASSPARGVTEAFF. DNA for the CDR3: TGTGCCAGCAGCCCCGCCAGGGGGGTCACTGAAGCTTTCTTT. This chain uses TRBV11-2 with TRBJ1-1; 7 positions match TRBD1. Germline V lookup: CDR1 SGHAT, CDR2 FQNNGV. V trimming: 5 bases; J trimming: 4 bases; junction bases outside the gene matches: 7. This CDR3 region has 14 residues.

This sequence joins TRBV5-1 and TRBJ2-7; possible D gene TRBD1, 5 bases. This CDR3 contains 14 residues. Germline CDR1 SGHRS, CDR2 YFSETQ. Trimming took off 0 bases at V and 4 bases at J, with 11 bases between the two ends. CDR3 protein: CASSLVRVGYEQYF. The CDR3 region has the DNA TGCGCCAGCAGCTTGGTCAGGGTTGGGTACGAGCAGTACTTC. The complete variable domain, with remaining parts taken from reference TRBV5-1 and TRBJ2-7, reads KAGVTQTPRYLIKTRGQQVTLSCSPISGHRSVSWYQQTPGQGLQFLFEYFSETQRNKGNFPGRFSGRQFSNSRSEMNVSTLELGDSALYLCASSLVRVGYEQYFGPGTRLTVT.

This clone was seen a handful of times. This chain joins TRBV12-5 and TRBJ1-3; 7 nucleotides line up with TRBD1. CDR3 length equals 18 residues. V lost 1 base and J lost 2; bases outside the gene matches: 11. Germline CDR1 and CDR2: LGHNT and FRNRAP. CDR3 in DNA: TGTGCTAGTGGTTTGGACCTAGACCTACAGGGGACTGGAAACACCATATATTTT. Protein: CASGLDLDLQGTGNTIYF.

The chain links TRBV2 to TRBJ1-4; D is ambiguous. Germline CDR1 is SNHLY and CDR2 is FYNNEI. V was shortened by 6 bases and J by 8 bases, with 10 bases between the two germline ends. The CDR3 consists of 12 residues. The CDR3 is CASSGLEEKLFF. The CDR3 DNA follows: TGTGCCAGCAGCGGCCTGGAGGAAAAACTGTTTTTT.

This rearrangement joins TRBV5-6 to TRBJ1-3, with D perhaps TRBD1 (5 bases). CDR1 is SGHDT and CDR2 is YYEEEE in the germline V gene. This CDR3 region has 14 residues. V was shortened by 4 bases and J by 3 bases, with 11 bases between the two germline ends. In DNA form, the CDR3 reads TGTGCCAGCAGCCCAGGACAAAATGGAAACACCATATATTTT. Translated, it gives CASSPGQNGNTIYF.

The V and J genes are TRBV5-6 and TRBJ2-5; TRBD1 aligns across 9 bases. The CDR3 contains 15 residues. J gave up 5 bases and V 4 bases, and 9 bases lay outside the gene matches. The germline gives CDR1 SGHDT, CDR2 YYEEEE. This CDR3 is CASSPAGTGLETQYF. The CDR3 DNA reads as TGTGCCAGCAGCCCGGCCGGGACAGGGTTGGAGACCCAGTACTTC.

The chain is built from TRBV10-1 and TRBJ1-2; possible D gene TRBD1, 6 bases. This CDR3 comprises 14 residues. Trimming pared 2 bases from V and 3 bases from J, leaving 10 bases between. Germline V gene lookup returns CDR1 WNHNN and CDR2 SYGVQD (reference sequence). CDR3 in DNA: TGCGCCAGCAGTGAGAGGAACAGGGACTATGGCTACACCTTC. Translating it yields CASSERNRDYGYTF.

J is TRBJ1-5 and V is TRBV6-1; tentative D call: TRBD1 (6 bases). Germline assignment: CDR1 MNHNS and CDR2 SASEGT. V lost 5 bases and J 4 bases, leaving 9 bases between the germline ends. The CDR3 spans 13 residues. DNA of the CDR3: TGTGCCAGCAGTTCAACAGGGAATCAGCCCCAGCATTTT. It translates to CASSSTGNQPQHF.

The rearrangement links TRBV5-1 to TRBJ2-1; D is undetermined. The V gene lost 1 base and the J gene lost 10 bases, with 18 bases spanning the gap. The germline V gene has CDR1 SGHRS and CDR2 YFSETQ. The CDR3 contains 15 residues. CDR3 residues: CASSLSGVELGEQFF. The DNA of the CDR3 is TGCGCCAGCAGCTTGAGTGGAGTCGAGCTTGGGGAGCAGTTCTTC.

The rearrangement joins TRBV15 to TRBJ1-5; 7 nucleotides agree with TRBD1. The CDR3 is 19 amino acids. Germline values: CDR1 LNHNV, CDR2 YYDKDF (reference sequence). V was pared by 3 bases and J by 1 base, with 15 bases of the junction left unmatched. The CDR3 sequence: CATSSRTRTGLKSNQPQHF. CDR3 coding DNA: TGTGCCACCAGCAGCCGCACCCGGACAGGCTTGAAAAGCAATCAGCCCCAGCATTTT.

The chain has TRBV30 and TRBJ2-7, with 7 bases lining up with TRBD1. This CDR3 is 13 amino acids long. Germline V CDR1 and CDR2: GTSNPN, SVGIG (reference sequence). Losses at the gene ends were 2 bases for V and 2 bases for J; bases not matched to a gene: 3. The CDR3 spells CAWSPTGAYEQYF. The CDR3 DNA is TGTGCCTGGAGTCCCACAGGGGCCTACGAGCAGTACTTC.

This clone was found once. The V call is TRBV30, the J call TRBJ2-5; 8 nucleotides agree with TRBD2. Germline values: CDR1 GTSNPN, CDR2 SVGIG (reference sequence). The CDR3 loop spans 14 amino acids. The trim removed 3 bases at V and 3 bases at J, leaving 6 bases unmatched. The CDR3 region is CAWRGRGGKETQYF. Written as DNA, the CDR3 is TGTGCCTGGAGGGGACGGGGGGGAAAAGAGACCCAGTACTTC.

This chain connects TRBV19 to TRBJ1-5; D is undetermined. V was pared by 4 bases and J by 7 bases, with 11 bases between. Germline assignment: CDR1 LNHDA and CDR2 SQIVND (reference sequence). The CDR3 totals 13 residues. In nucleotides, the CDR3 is TGTGCCAGTAGTACTCCAGGAGGACAGCCCCAGCATTTT. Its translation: CASSTPGGQPQHF.

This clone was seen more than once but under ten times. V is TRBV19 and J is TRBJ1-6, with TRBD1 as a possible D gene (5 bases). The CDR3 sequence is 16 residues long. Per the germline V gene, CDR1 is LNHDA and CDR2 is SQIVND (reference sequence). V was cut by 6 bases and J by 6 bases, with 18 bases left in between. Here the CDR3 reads CASRPDRRNLNSPLHF. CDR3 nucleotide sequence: TGTGCCAGTAGACCCGACAGACGAAACCTTAATTCACCCCTCCACTTT.

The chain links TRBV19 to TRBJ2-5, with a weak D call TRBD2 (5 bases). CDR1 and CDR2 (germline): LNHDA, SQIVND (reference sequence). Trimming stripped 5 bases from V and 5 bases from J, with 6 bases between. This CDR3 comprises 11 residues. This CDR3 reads CASSSGETQYF. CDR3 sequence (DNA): TGTGCCAGTAGTTCGGGGGAGACCCAGTACTTC.

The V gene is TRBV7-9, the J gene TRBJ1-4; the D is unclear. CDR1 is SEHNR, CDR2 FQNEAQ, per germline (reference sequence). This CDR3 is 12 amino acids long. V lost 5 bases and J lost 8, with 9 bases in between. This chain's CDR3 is CASSVREEKLFF. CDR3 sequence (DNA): TGTGCCAGCAGCGTTCGAGAGGAAAAACTGTTTTTT.